A selection of T cell receptor beta chains follows, all from one sample in a study of PD-L1 blockade in urothelial cancer. The data were produced by immunoSEQ multiplex PCR, yet TCRdb's version contains in-frame clones alone and is incomplete. The table shows 50,000 or so clones, with about 86% occurring only once. Sample: PBMCs, taken around atezolizumab (anti-PD-L1) treatment. These receptors came from a man aged 55 to 69 with urothelial cancer. Each CDR3 is given with its conserved first and last residue. Each record gives: CDR3 length, D gene, clone size, J gene, V gene, CDR3 DNA, CDR3 protein. A D gene is named only where the DNA matches it firmly. Size is stated for part of the rows, as once, few or many counts, or as a class when the clone is expanded.

length: 15; D: -; size: -; J: TRBJ1-3; V: TRBV6-6; DNA: TGTGCCAGCAGTCGCCACGCCACAGGGACGAACACCATATATTTT; CDR3: CASSRHATGTNTIYF
length: 14; D: -; size: few; J: TRBJ1-3; V: TRBV5-1; DNA: TGCGCCAGCAGCTCCCAGGGATCTGGAAACACCATATATTTT; CDR3: CASSSQGSGNTIYF
length: 13; D: -; size: -; J: TRBJ1-1; V: TRBV30; DNA: TGTGCCTGGTGGTCCAGGTGGGAGACTGAAGCTTTCTTT; CDR3: CAWWSRWETEAFF
length: 13; D: -; size: -; J: TRBJ2-7; V: TRBV18; DNA: TGTGCCAGCTCATCTGGAACGGGGATCGAGCAGTACTTC; CDR3: CASSSGTGIEQYF
length: 18; D: TRBD2; size: -; J: TRBJ2-1; V: TRBV19; DNA: TGTGCCAGTAGTATAAGGGGACTAGCGGGAGGTAGCTACAATGAGCAGTTCTTC; CDR3: CASSIRGLAGGSYNEQFF
length: 13; D: -; size: -; J: TRBJ1-5; V: TRBV7-2; DNA: TGTGCCAGCAGCTTAGGGCCCATTCAGCCCCAGCATTTT; CDR3: CASSLGPIQPQHF
length: 15; D: TRBD1; size: -; J: TRBJ2-1; V: TRBV5-5; DNA: TGTGCCAGCAGCTTGGGGGACAGATATTACAATGAGCAGTTCTTC; CDR3: CASSLGDRYYNEQFF
length: 14; D: -; size: -; J: TRBJ2-7; V: TRBV27; DNA: TGTGCCAGCAGAAGCAGGCCTGATGGTTACGAGCAGTACTTC; CDR3: CASRSRPDGYEQYF
length: 14; D: TRBD1; size: -; J: TRBJ2-7; V: TRBV5-1; DNA: TGCGCCAGCACCAAGACAGGGGGCATCTACGAGCAGTACTTC; CDR3: CASTKTGGIYEQYF
length: 14; D: -; size: -; J: TRBJ1-6; V: TRBV13; DNA: TGTGCCAGCAGCTTAATGCGGGGTGATTCACCCCTCCACTTT; CDR3: CASSLMRGDSPLHF
length: 15; D: -; size: -; J: TRBJ1-6; V: TRBV5-6; DNA: TGTGCCAGCAGCCTAAAGCCGGGAGCTGATTCACCCCTCCACTTT; CDR3: CASSLKPGADSPLHF
length: 13; D: -; size: -; J: TRBJ1-6; V: TRBV7-3; DNA: TGTGCCAGCAGCTTAGAGGGGGATTCACCCCTCCACTTT; CDR3: CASSLEGDSPLHF
length: 15; D: -; size: -; J: TRBJ2-5; V: TRBV15; DNA: TGTGCCACCTCACCTTCGCCCCGGAGTCAAGAGACCCAGTACTTC; CDR3: CATSPSPRSQETQYF
length: 12; D: -; size: few; J: TRBJ2-7; V: TRBV2; DNA: TGTGCCAGCAGCCTTAAAGCTTACGAGCAGTACTTC; CDR3: CASSLKAYEQYF
length: 12; D: -; size: -; J: TRBJ2-7; V: TRBV5-4; DNA: TGTGCCAGCAGCAGGGACTTCTACGAGCAGTACTTC; CDR3: CASSRDFYEQYF
length: 14; D: -; size: -; J: TRBJ2-5; V: TRBV6-6; DNA: TGTGCCAGCACCGACCGATACGGGGAAGAGACCCAGTACTTC; CDR3: CASTDRYGEETQYF
length: 14; D: TRBD2; size: -; J: TRBJ2-5; V: TRBV27; DNA: TGTGCCAGCAGTTTATGGGGGGGCCAAGAGACCCAGTACTTC; CDR3: CASSLWGGQETQYF
length: 15; D: -; size: -; J: TRBJ1-1; V: TRBV19; DNA: TGTGCCAGTAGTATCCCAGTCGGGGGAGGGACTGAAGCTTTCTTT; CDR3: CASSIPVGGGTEAFF
length: 14; D: TRBD1; size: -; J: TRBJ1-1; V: TRBV6-5; DNA: TGTGCCAGCAGTTACCGACAGGGGGCAGTTGAAGCTTTCTTT; CDR3: CASSYRQGAVEAFF
length: 15; D: TRBD2; size: once; J: TRBJ2-5; V: TRBV4-2; DNA: TGTGCCAGCAAAAAAACTAGCGGGGGGAGTGAGACCCAGTACTTC; CDR3: CASKKTSGGSETQYF
length: 14; D: -; size: -; J: TRBJ1-2; V: TRBV7-2; DNA: TGTGCCAGCAGCTACCCCGGGGTGGATTATGGCTACACCTTC; CDR3: CASSYPGVDYGYTF
length: 14; D: TRBD1; size: -; J: TRBJ1-6; V: TRBV5-1; DNA: TGCGCCAGCAGCTTTCAGGGGGTGATCTATCCCCTCCACTTT; CDR3: CASSFQGVIYPLHF
length: 15; D: -; size: -; J: TRBJ2-7; V: TRBV6-1; DNA: TGTGCCAGCAGTGAAACTCTACGGGGGACCTACGAGCAGTACTTC; CDR3: CASSETLRGTYEQYF
length: 14; D: -; size: -; J: TRBJ2-2; V: TRBV9; DNA: TGTGCCAGCAGCCCGGTATTCGGCACCGGGGAGCTGTTTTTT; CDR3: CASSPVFGTGELFF